Listed below are T cell receptor beta chains from one sample, sequenced in a study of Graves' ophthalmopathy and Graves' hyperthyroidism. TCRdb re-called the multiplex PCR reads with MiXCR, one entry per CDR3 protein. Among 400,000 to 450,000 distinct CDR3 sequences listed, roughly 20% were seen once. The sample taken for sequencing was peripheral blood. The receptors stem from a woman between 18 and 29 years old with stable Graves' hyperthyroidism. The CDR3 runs from the conserved cysteine through the conserved F or W. D genes are given only for firm matches. Only some rows state a clone size, as once, few, many or a class for expanded clones.

j_call clone_size v_call d_call cdr3_nt cdr3_aa
TRBJ2-5 many TRBV19 TRBD1 TGTGCCAGTAGCCTTGGACAGGGCAGAGAGACCCAGTACTTC CASSLGQGRETQYF
TRBJ1-2 NA TRBV29-1 TRBD1 TGCAGCGTCGGGACAGGGTATGGCTACACCTTC CSVGTGYGYTF
TRBJ1-2 many TRBV12-3/TRBV12-4 NA TGTGCCAGCAGTTTCGGTCGTTTAGGTCAGGCCAATGGCTACACCTTC CASSFGRLGQANGYTF
TRBJ2-7 many TRBV25-1 TRBD2 TGTGCCAGCCAGCTAGCGGGCCGCTACGAGCAGTACTTC CASQLAGRYEQYF
TRBJ2-7 NA TRBV27 NA TGTGCCAGCAGTTTAGCCGGGAGTTACTTCTACGAGCAGTACTTC CASSLAGSYFYEQYF
TRBJ1-1 NA TRBV6-1 TRBD1 TGTGCCAGCAGTCGACAGGGGATGAAGACTGAAGCTTTCTTT CASSRQGMKTEAFF
TRBJ1-2 NA TRBV27 NA TGTGCCAGCAGGGGAACAGGGAGGCGGTATGGCTACACCTTC CASRGTGRRYGYTF
TRBJ1-1 NA TRBV11-2 NA TGTGCCAGCAGCTTACGTCAAGAAGCTTTCTTT CASSLRQEAFF
TRBJ1-2 many TRBV29-1 NA TGCAGCGTTGAAGATCGACAGAACTATGGCTACACCTTC CSVEDRQNYGYTF
TRBJ2-5 many TRBV12-3/TRBV12-4 NA TGTGCCAGCAGTTTAAATTCGGGGAAAGAGACCCAGTACTTC CASSLNSGKETQYF
TRBJ2-2 many TRBV11-2 NA TGTGCCAGCAGCTCGGGAGTACGTACCGGGGAGCTGTTTTTT CASSSGVRTGELFF
TRBJ1-2 NA TRBV6-1 TRBD1 TGTGCCAGCAGTCGGGACAGGGGATCCTATGGCTACACCTTC CASSRDRGSYGYTF
TRBJ1-2 NA TRBV12-3/TRBV12-4 TRBD1 TGTGCCAGCAGTTTTGGGACAGGGGAATATGGCTACACCTTC CASSFGTGEYGYTF
TRBJ2-2 many TRBV6-1 TRBD2 TGTGCCAGCAGTGAGACAGACGGGGGGACCGGGGAGCTGTTTTTT CASSETDGGTGELFF
TRBJ1-5 many TRBV6-1 NA TGTGCCAGCAGTCCAGGGGCCACTCCTAATCAGCCCCAGCATTTT CASSPGATPNQPQHF
TRBJ2-7 many TRBV6-2/TRBV6-3 NA TGTGCCAGCAGTTCCCCCCCCGGGACTCACTACGAGCAGTACTTC CASSSPPGTHYEQYF
TRBJ2-7 many TRBV11-2 NA TGTGCCAGCAGTTCCAATAGTCCCTACGAGCAGTACTTC CASSSNSPYEQYF
TRBJ2-5 NA TRBV20-1 TRBD2 TGCAGTGCTAGGGCGGGAGGTTCGCATCTGGAGACCCAGTACTTC CSARAGGSHLETQYF
TRBJ1-1 many TRBV28 NA TGTGCCAGCAGTTTTCCCTTGGACTCTACCGGACACACTGAAGCTTTCTTT CASSFPLDSTGHTEAFF
TRBJ2-7 many TRBV12-3/TRBV12-4 NA TGTGCCAGCAGTAGAACCCCGAACAGGGTTGGGGAGCAGTACTTC CASSRTPNRVGEQYF